This TCR beta chain stems from a study of human T cells and chemical hapten exposure. Time point given: patch test 1, 2 weeks after DPC sensitization. Noted treatment: therapeutic diphenylcyclopropenone sensitization with weekly scalp DPC. MiXCR, applied by TCRdb to the RACE reads, yields one record per CDR3 protein. The sample has approximately 350,000 distinct CDR3 sequences; roughly 6.9% are singletons. This CDR3 has 16 amino acids. Looked up from germline, CDR1 is MNHEY and CDR2 is SVGAGI. Trimming pared 5 bases from V and 1 base from J, leaving 15 bases between. The rearrangement joins TRBV6-5 to TRBJ1-5, with a tentative D call TRBD1 (6 bases). Sample: whole blood, taken in connection with sensitization to the hapten diphenylcyclopropenone (DPC). This TCR was sampled from a woman aged 18-29 years with alopecia areata. Some clones in this sample may be carry-over from other donors' samples. Here the CDR3 reads CASSPRLRGSNQPQHF. CDR3 bases: TGTGCCAGCAGTCCCCGGCTTAGGGGGAGCAATCAGCCCCAGCATTTT.